This passage covers 29 T cell receptor beta chains from one sample sequenced in a study of memory CD4+ T cells and cytomegalovirus serostatus. Using immunoSEQ multiplex PCR, the repertoire was profiled, and TCRdb retains in-frame clones only, with some absent. The table lists 45,000 to 55,000 clones, roughly 78% of them singletons. Single viable CD3+CD4+CD8-CD45RO+ cells were sorted as the memory CD4+ T cells. The specimen was memory CD4+ T cells from blood. Receptors originate from an adult in good health and CMV-seronegative.

The chain carries TRBV14 and TRBJ1-4, with D hard to call. Germline assignment: CDR1 SGHDN and CDR2 FVKESK. V was pared by 4 bases and J by 0 bases, with 12 bases between. The CDR3 extends over 16 amino acids. CDR3 nucleotide sequence: TGTGCCAGCAGCCCTTGGGGAGGGTCAACTAATGAAAAACTGTTTTTT. Its translation is CASSPWGGSTNEKLFF.

The V and J genes are TRBV30 and TRBJ2-7; 7 bases map to TRBD1. Germline V gives CDR1 GTSNPN, CDR2 SVGIG (reference sequence). Trimming cost V 2 bases and J 4 bases; bases outside gene matches: 5. This CDR3 contains 13 residues. CDR3 in amino acids: CAWSRNRGYEQYF. In DNA, the CDR3 is TGTGCCTGGAGTCGAAACAGGGGATACGAGCAGTACTTC.

This sequence joins TRBV2 and TRBJ2-2, with 8 positions matching TRBD1. The CDR3 runs 14 residues. Trimming at V came to 6 bases and at J to 1 base, leaving 1 base not matched to a gene. Germline V CDR1 and CDR2: SNHLY, FYNNEI. CDR3 sequence reads: CASRDRENTGELFF. The CDR3 nucleotides read TGTGCCAGCAGGGACAGGGAGAACACCGGGGAGCTGTTTTTT.

This clone occurred a few times. J is TRBJ1-2 and V is TRBV7-9; D may be TRBD1 (5 bases). CDR1 and CDR2 from the germline V gene are SEHNR and FQNEAQ (reference sequence). The germline V and J ends were trimmed by 5 bases and 4 bases, with 8 bases remaining between them. The CDR3 length is 12 residues. CDR3: CASSLDIYGYTF. For the CDR3, the DNA is TGTGCCAGCAGCCTGGACATCTATGGCTACACCTTC.

The V call is TRBV5-8, the J call TRBJ1-3; 7 bases align to TRBD1. With 4 bases clipped from V and 2 bases from J, the junction kept 6 bases outside the gene matches. The CDR3 contains 15 residues. Germline CDR1 and CDR2: SGHTS and YDEGEE. DNA of the CDR3: TGTGCCAGCAGCCGCGCCCAGGGGGCTGGAAACACCATATATTTT. It yields the protein CASSRAQGAGNTIYF.

The chain recombines TRBV15 with TRBJ2-5, with D uncertain. Germline assignment: CDR1 LNHNV and CDR2 YYDKDF (reference sequence). The V end lost 3 bases, the J end lost 2 bases, and 13 bases lay between the germline ends. CDR3 size: 15 residues. CDR3 sequence reads: CATSSPTARQETQYF. The CDR3 nucleotides are TGTGCCACCAGCAGTCCCACAGCGAGACAAGAGACCCAGTACTTC.

This rearrangement joins TRBV5-5 to TRBJ1-1; D gene ambiguous. This CDR3 has 14 residues. Germline V lookup: CDR1 SGHKS, CDR2 YYEKEE (reference sequence). V was shortened by 6 bases and J by 0 bases, with 12 bases between the two germline ends. CDR3 amino acids: CASTQQIMNTEAFF. Written as DNA, the CDR3 is TGTGCCAGCACCCAACAGATCATGAACACTGAAGCTTTCTTT.

The chain recombines TRBV5-4 with TRBJ2-7; no clear D gene. This CDR3 spans 13 amino acids. The germline V gene encodes CDR1 SGHNT and CDR2 YYREEE (reference sequence). The germline V and J ends were trimmed by 4 bases and 8 bases, with 16 bases remaining between them. CDR3 coding DNA: TGTGCCAGCAGCCGAGAGTTTTTGGGTAAGCAGTACTTC. As protein: CASSREFLGKQYF.

CDR3 amino acids: CASSIERFLQPQHF. Here the CDR3 DNA reads TGTGCCAGTAGTATAGAACGGTTTCTACAGCCCCAGCATTTT. The chain joins TRBV19 to TRBJ1-5, with D unclear. The CDR3 spans 14 residues. V gave up 0 bases and J gave up 7 bases, with 10 bases separating them. Looked up from germline, CDR1 is LNHDA and CDR2 is SQIVND (reference sequence). Drawing the rest from reference TRBV19 and TRBJ1-5, the complete variable domain is DGGITQSPKYLFRKEGQNVTLSCEQNLNHDAMYWYRQDPGQGLRLIYYSQIVNDFQKGDIAEGYSVSREKKESFPLTVTSAQKNPTAFYLCASSIERFLQPQHFGDGTRLSIL.

This clone has a handful of counts. J is TRBJ2-1 and V is TRBV12-5; no clear D. Germline V gives CDR1 LGHNT, CDR2 FRNRAP. This CDR3 has 16 residues. Trimming took 6 bases from V and 2 from J, leaving 17 bases between them. The CDR3 loop reads CASGSRSDPTYNEQFF. The CDR3 DNA reads TGTGCTAGTGGATCCCGTTCGGACCCGACCTACAATGAGCAGTTCTTC.

The chain combines TRBV6-5 with TRBJ1-5; no reliable D call. The CDR3 is made up of 13 amino acids. CDR1 and CDR2 from the germline V gene are MNHEY and SVGAGI. V was trimmed by 8 bases and J by 3 bases, leaving 11 bases between them. CDR3 in DNA: TGTGCCAGCGGGGTCGGCCTCAATCAGCCCCAGCATTTT. It is translated as CASGVGLNQPQHF.

V and J are TRBV19 and TRBJ2-4, with TRBD2 matching 7 bases. The length of the CDR3 is 14 residues. Germline-derived CDR1 and CDR2 are LNHDA and SQIVND (reference sequence). Trimming took 1 base from V and 8 from J; bases not matched to a gene: 5. This CDR3 is CASSIGTSPDIQYF. For the CDR3, the DNA is TGTGCCAGTAGTATAGGGACTAGTCCAGACATTCAGTACTTC.

The gene calls are TRBV6-1 and TRBJ1-4, with a weak D call TRBD1 (5 bases). Trimming pared 8 bases from V and 3 bases from J, leaving 13 bases between. The length of the CDR3 is 14 residues. Germline CDR1 and CDR2: MNHNS and SASEGT. CDR3 protein: CASLLTGANEKLFF. The CDR3 nucleotides are TGTGCCAGCCTCCTGACGGGGGCTAATGAAAAACTGTTTTTT.

V gene TRBV7-8 combines with J gene TRBJ2-3, with 8 bases that match TRBD1. The CDR3 totals 17 residues. The ends lost 5 bases at V and 4 bases at J; junction bases unmatched: 14. Germline V gene data show CDR1 as SGHVS and CDR2 as FQNEAQ. The CDR3 loop is CASSTSPQGARADTQYF. In DNA form, the CDR3 reads TGTGCCAGCAGCACTAGCCCGCAGGGGGCTAGAGCAGATACGCAGTATTTT.

This clone was recorded a few times. The chain combines TRBV29-1 with TRBJ1-3, with unresolved D. Per germline, CDR1 SQVTM and CDR2 ANQGSEA. The V end was cut by 5 bases, the J end by 0 bases, with 2 bases between. This CDR3 region has 11 residues. In DNA, the CDR3 is TGCAGCGTTCTCTCTGGAAACACCATATATTTT. Protein product: CSVLSGNTIYF.

Notes on this clone: At one of its ends the junction is not consistent with the germline gene, which may arise from a read error. This chain connects TRBV15 to TRBJ1-1; D remains ambiguous. This CDR3 is 13 amino acids long. CDR1 is LNHNV, CDR2 YYDKDF, per germline (reference sequence). The CDR3 DNA follows: TGTGCCACCAGCAGAGATCCTGACACCGAAGCTTTCTTT. Its protein is CATSRDPDTEAFF.

The chain carries TRBV6-5 and TRBJ2-7; D ambiguous. The CDR3 has 13 amino acids. From germline, CDR1 is MNHEY and CDR2 SVGAGI. V lost 5 bases, J lost 0 bases, and 8 bases lay in between. Here the CDR3 reads CASSIGRSYEQYF. Written as DNA, the CDR3 is TGTGCCAGCAGTATTGGCCGCTCCTACGAGCAGTACTTC.

The rearrangement joins TRBV29-1 to TRBJ1-2; 12 bases fit TRBD1. Trimming cost V 4 bases and J 6 bases; bases outside gene matches: 12. CDR1 and CDR2 from the germline V gene are SQVTM and ANQGSEA. CDR3 length: 16 residues. The CDR3 DNA reads TGCAGCGTTGTTGGTGGGACAGGGGGCGCATTGAATGGCTACACCTTC. As protein: CSVVGGTGGALNGYTF.

The rearrangement joins TRBV11-2 to TRBJ2-5, with D hard to call. This CDR3 contains 15 residues. Per the germline V gene, CDR1 is SGHAT and CDR2 is FQNNGV. V lost 4 bases to trimming and J lost 4 bases, with 16 bases between them. The CDR3 loop is CASSSTPTWGETQYF. CDR3 DNA: TGTGCCAGCAGCTCGACTCCGACATGGGGAGAGACCCAGTACTTC. The entire variable domain, with the rest obtained from reference TRBV11-2 and TRBJ2-5, is as follows: EAGVAQSPRYKIIEKRQSVAFWCNPISGHATLYWYQQILGQGPKLLIQFQNNGVVDDSQLPKDRFSAERLKGVDSTLKIQPAKLEDSAVYLCASSSTPTWGETQYFGPGTRLLVL.

The chain recombines TRBV11-2 with TRBJ2-1, with TRBD1 matching 7 bases. CDR3 length: 15 residues. The germline gives CDR1 SGHAT, CDR2 FQNNGV. V lost 5 bases and J lost 2; bases outside the gene matches: 6. CDR3 region: CASSPQGVAYNEQFF. CDR3 coding DNA: TGTGCCAGCAGCCCTCAGGGGGTTGCCTACAATGAGCAGTTCTTC.

The CDR3 spells CASSEVGGHTGELFF. DNA for the CDR3: TGTGCCAGCAGTGAAGTAGGGGGTCACACCGGGGAGCTGTTTTTT. This chain joins TRBV2 and TRBJ2-2, with D possibly TRBD1 on 6 matching bases. The CDR3 totals 15 residues. CDR1 and CDR2 from the germline V gene are SNHLY and FYNNEI. V was cut by 1 base and J by 3 bases, with 9 bases left in between.

The chain couples TRBV18 to TRBJ1-5; possibly TRBD1 for D (5 bases). CDR1 is KGHSH and CDR2 is LQKENI in the germline V gene. Trimming removed 0 bases from V and 2 bases from J, with 8 bases in between. CDR3 length: 15 amino acids. The CDR3 coding sequence is TGTGCCAGCTCACCACCAGGGGATGGCAATCAGCCCCAGCATTTT. Its protein product is CASSPPGDGNQPQHF.

The gene calls are TRBV28 and TRBJ2-7, with a weak D call TRBD1 (5 bases). Germline V gene data show CDR1 as MDHEN and CDR2 as SYDVKM. CDR3 length: 15 residues. Trimming took 6 bases from V and 0 from J, leaving 15 bases between them. The CDR3 sequence: CASSRSRQFSYEQYF. The CDR3 DNA follows: TGTGCCAGCAGCCGATCCCGACAGTTCTCCTACGAGCAGTACTTC.

The CDR3 DNA sequence: TGTGCCATCGGGACTAGCGGGAGTTGGGGTCTCCGGAATGAGCAGTTCTTC. Translating gives CAIGTSGSWGLRNEQFF. The gene calls are TRBV15 and TRBJ2-1; 14 bases map to TRBD2. The V gene end was trimmed by 10 bases and the J gene end by 7 bases; junction bases not matched to a gene: 15. This CDR3 spans 17 amino acids. The germline gives CDR1 LNHNV, CDR2 YYDKDF (reference sequence). Full variable domain (outside the CDR3, taken from reference TRBV15 and TRBJ2-1): DAMVIQNPRYQVTQFGKPVTLSCSQTLNHNVMYWYQQKSSQAPKLLFHYYDKDFNNEADTPDNFQSRRPNTSFCFLDIRSPGLGDTAMYLCAIGTSGSWGLRNEQFFGPGTRLTVL.

The V and J genes are TRBV9 and TRBJ1-2; D is unresolved. The CDR3 length is 13 residues. CDR1 is SGDLS and CDR2 is YYNGEE in the germline V gene. With 0 bases removed from V and 0 bases from J, the gap between germline ends came to 3 bases. The DNA of the CDR3 is TGTGCCAGCAGCGTAGAGGCTAACTATGGCTACACCTTC. It yields the protein CASSVEANYGYTF.

V usage is TRBV6-5 and J usage is TRBJ1-1, with TRBD1 as a possible D gene (6 bases). The germline V and J ends were trimmed by 6 bases and 9 bases, with 17 bases remaining between them. CDR1 MNHEY and CDR2 SVGAGI come from the germline V gene. CDR3 length: 13 residues. CDR3 loop: CASSPTLQGKAFF. The CDR3 bases are TGTGCCAGCAGCCCCACCCTACAGGGAAAAGCTTTCTTT.

The V call is TRBV7-8, the J call TRBJ1-2; the match to TRBD1 covers 7 bases. Germline CDR1 is SGHVS and CDR2 is FQNEAQ. The CDR3 consists of 14 residues. The J segment lost 4 bases and the V segment lost 7 bases, leaving 9 bases of the junction unmatched. For the CDR3, the DNA is TGTGCCAGCAAGGAGGGGGCGCAGAGCTATGGCTACACCTTC. Residues: CASKEGAQSYGYTF.

V is TRBV30 and J is TRBJ2-3; 14 positions agree with TRBD2. Trimming removed 3 bases from V and 6 bases from J; junction bases left unmatched: 11. The CDR3 loop spans 17 amino acids. CDR1 and CDR2 from the germline V gene are GTSNPN and SVGIG (reference sequence). The CDR3 DNA sequence: TGTGCCTGGAGAAATTCCGGGACTAGCGGGAGAAGGGATACGCAGTATTTT. Translating it yields CAWRNSGTSGRRDTQYF.

This chain links TRBV6-1 with TRBJ2-7; the D call may be TRBD1 or TRBD2 (7 bases each). Trimming took off 10 bases at V and 2 bases at J, with 9 bases between the two ends. Germline V CDR1 and CDR2: MNHNS, SASEGT. The CDR3 sequence is 11 residues long. The CDR3 region is CATGGAYEQYF. The DNA of the CDR3 is TGTGCCACAGGGGGGGCCTACGAGCAGTACTTC.